This is a list of T cell receptor beta chains from one sample in a study of blood T cells in healthy people across ages. TCRdb reanalysed the 5' RACE reads using MiXCR and keeps one entry per CDR3 protein. The sample lists about 800,000 distinct CDR3 sequences, more than 45% occurring once. The specimen sequenced was blood. These receptor sequences come from a young man in good health. Both conserved end residues are part of each CDR3. The order of the fields is V gene, CDR3 length, J gene, D gene, clone size, CDR3 protein, CDR3 DNA. A D gene is named only where the DNA matches it firmly. The size field is filled for only some rows; it gives once, few, many or a size class.

>TRBV30|15|TRBJ1-1|.|.
CAWSVGDAWNTEAFF
TGTGCCTGGAGTGTGGGGGACGCCTGGAACACTGAAGCTTTCTTT
>TRBV6-1|14|TRBJ2-3|.|.
CASSEMGLSDTQYF
TGTGCCAGCAGTGAAATGGGACTCTCAGATACGCAGTATTTT
>TRBV20-1|13|TRBJ2-5|.|.
CSAREAHQETQYF
TGCAGTGCTAGAGAGGCGCACCAAGAGACCCAGTACTTC
>TRBV5-1|15|TRBJ1-2|.|.
CASSPAAGANYGYTF
TGCGCCAGCAGCCCCGCTGCCGGAGCTAACTATGGCTACACCTTC
>TRBV5-8|15|TRBJ1-4|.|.
CASSFSQGGYEKLFF
TGTGCCAGCAGCTTCTCCCAGGGAGGATATGAAAAACTGTTTTTT
>TRBV6-5|16|TRBJ2-1|TRBD2|.
CASSYRGTSGYNEQFF
TGTGCCAGCAGTTACCGCGGGACTAGCGGATACAATGAGCAGTTCTTC
>TRBV7-2|15|TRBJ2-3|.|.
CASSLFISKADTQYF
TGTGCCAGCAGCTTATTTATTAGTAAGGCAGATACGCAGTATTTT
>TRBV13|11|TRBJ1-2|.|.
CASRLHYGYTF
TGTGCCAGCAGGCTACACTATGGCTACACCTTC
>TRBV6-4|14|TRBJ1-6|TRBD1|.
CASSEGQNGSPLHF
TGTGCCAGCAGTGAGGGACAGAACGGTTCACCCCTCCACTTT
>TRBV6-1|14|TRBJ1-2|.|few
CASSEESGYTGYTF
TGTGCCAGCAGTGAAGAAAGTGGCTACACCGGCTACACCTTC
>TRBV20-1|13|TRBJ2-5|.|.
CSARKWVSETQYF
TGCAGTGCTCGTAAATGGGTCTCAGAGACCCAGTACTTC
>TRBV28|16|TRBJ1-5|TRBD1|once
CASSKTGNLFNQPQHF
TGTGCCAGCAGCAAGACAGGGAACCTTTTCAATCAGCCCCAGCATTTT
>TRBV29-1|14|TRBJ2-3|TRBD2|few
CSAAGLAGWDTQYF
TGCAGCGCAGCTGGACTAGCCGGGTGGGATACGCAGTATTTT
>TRBV6-2/TRBV6-3|14|TRBJ2-5|TRBD1|few
CASSYDRGVIEQYF
TGTGCCAGCAGTTACGACAGGGGCGTTATTGAGCAGTACTTC
>TRBV24-1|12|TRBJ2-3|.|.
CATSDARYTQYF
TGTGCCACCAGTGACGCTAGGTATACGCAGTATTTT
>TRBV20-1|14|TRBJ2-1|.|few
CSALYGGSYNEQFF
TGCAGTGCCTTGTATGGTGGGTCCTACAATGAGCAGTTCTTC
>TRBV4-3|17|TRBJ2-7|.|.
CASSQEFSGRLSYEQYF
TGCGCCAGCAGCCAAGAATTTTCGGGCAGACTCTCCTACGAGCAGTACTTC